The T cell receptor beta chain under discussion was sequenced for a study of blood T cell repertoires in COVID-19. Study-wide context: The samples span acute and convalescent COVID-19 from the United States, Italy and Spain.

This clone turned up a few times. The CDR3 extends over 16 amino acids. Trimming at V came to 2 bases and at J to 1 base, leaving 8 bases not matched to a gene. Germline assignment: CDR1 SGDLS and CDR2 YYNGEE. Repertoires were generated with immunoSEQ multiplex PCR, while TCRdb's copy carries only in-frame clones and drops some. The table includes under 200,000 clones, 70% to 90% detected once. In assigning cohorts, the study relied on participant-reported clinical history. Donors in Cohort 3 who had recovered were those with two negative PCRs, healthcare professional clearance, or resolution of their symptoms.

The receptor comes from a woman between 18 and 29 years old who had recovered from COVID-19. V usage is TRBV9 and J usage is TRBJ1-1; 7 nucleotides agree with TRBD1. The sequenced sample consisted of PBMCs or T cells enriched from blood (not recorded which). The CDR3: CASSVYPGQWNTEAFF. In DNA form, the CDR3 reads TGTGCCAGCAGCGTGTATCCGGGACAGTGGAACACTGAAGCTTTCTTT.